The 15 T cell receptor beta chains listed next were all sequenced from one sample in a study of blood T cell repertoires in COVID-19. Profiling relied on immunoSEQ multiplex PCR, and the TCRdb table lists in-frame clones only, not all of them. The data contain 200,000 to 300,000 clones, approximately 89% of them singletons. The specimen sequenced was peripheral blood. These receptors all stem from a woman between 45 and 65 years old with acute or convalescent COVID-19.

CDR3 sequence reads: CASRSFGTDTGELFF. The CDR3 coding sequence is TGTGCCAGCAGGTCATTCGGGACTGACACCGGGGAGCTGTTTTTT. The rearrangement links TRBV7-3 to TRBJ2-2, with D possibly TRBD2 on 6 matching bases. The germline CDR1 and CDR2 sequences are SGHTA and FQGTGA. The CDR3 contains 15 residues. Trimming removed 6 bases at V and 3 bases at J, with 14 bases between. The full variable domain, with the rest looked up from reference TRBV7-3 and TRBJ2-2, is GAGVSQTPSNKVTEKGKYVELRCDPISGHTALYWYRQSLGQGPEFLIYFQGTGAADDSGLPNDRFFAVRPEGSVSTLKIQRTERGDSAVYLCASRSFGTDTGELFFGEGSRLTVL.

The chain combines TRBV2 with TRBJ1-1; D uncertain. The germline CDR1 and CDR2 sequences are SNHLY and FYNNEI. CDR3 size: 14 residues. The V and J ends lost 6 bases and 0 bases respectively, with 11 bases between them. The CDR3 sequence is CASSFLGVNTEAFF. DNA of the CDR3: TGTGCCAGCAGCTTCCTAGGAGTGAACACTGAAGCTTTCTTT.

The CDR3 region has the DNA TGCAGCGTTCTCCCGACTAGCCCCGGGGAGCTGTTTTTT. Residues: CSVLPTSPGELFF. V is TRBV29-1 and J is TRBJ2-2; the match to TRBD2 covers 7 bases. The CDR3 runs 13 residues. CDR1 and CDR2 from the germline V gene are SQVTM and ANQGSEA. Trimming at V came to 5 bases and at J to 6 bases, leaving 6 bases not matched to a gene.

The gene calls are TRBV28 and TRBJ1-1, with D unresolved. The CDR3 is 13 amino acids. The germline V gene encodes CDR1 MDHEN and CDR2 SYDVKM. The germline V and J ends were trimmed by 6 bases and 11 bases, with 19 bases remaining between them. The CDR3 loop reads CASRTPNSSSAFF. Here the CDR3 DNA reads TGTGCCAGCAGGACACCAAACTCCAGTAGTGCTTTCTTT.

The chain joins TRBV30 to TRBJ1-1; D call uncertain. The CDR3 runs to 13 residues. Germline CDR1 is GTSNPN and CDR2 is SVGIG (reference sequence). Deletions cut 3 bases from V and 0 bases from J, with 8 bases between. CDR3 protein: CAWRPNLNTEAFF. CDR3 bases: TGTGCCTGGAGGCCGAACTTGAACACTGAAGCTTTCTTT.

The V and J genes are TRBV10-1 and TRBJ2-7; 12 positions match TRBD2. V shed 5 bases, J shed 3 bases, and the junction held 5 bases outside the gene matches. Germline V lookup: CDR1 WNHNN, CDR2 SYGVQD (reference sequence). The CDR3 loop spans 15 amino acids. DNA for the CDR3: TGCGCCAGCAGTAAGACTAGCGGGGGTAACTACGAGCAGTACTTC. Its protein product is CASSKTSGGNYEQYF.

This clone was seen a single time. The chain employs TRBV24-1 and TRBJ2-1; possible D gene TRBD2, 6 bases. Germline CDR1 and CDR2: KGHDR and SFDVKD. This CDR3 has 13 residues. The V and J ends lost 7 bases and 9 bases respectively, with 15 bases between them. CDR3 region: CATRSGVRFEQFF. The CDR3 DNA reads TGTGCCACCAGATCGGGAGTGAGGTTTGAGCAGTTCTTC.

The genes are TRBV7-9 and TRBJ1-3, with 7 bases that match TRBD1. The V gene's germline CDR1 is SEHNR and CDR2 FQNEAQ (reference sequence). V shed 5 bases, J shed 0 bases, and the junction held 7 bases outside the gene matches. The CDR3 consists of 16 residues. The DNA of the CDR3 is TGTGCCAGCAGCCCGCAGGACAGGTACTCTGGAAACACCATATATTTT. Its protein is CASSPQDRYSGNTIYF.

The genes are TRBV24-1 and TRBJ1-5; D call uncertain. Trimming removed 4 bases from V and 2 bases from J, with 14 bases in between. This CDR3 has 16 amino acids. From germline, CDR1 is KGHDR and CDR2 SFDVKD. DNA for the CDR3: TGTGCCACCAGTGACACCGGGGAGTGGGGCAATCAGCCCCAGCATTTT. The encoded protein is CATSDTGEWGNQPQHF.

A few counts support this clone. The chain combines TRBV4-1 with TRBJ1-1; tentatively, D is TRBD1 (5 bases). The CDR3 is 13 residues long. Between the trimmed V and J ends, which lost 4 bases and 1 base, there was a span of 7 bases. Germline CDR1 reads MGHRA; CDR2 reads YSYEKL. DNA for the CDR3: TGCGCCAGCAGCCTAACAGGGAACACTGAAGCTTTCTTT. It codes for CASSLTGNTEAFF.

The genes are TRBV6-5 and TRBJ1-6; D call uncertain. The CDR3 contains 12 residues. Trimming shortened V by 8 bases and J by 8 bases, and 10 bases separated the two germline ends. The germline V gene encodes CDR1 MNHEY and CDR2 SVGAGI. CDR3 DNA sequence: TGTGCCAGCGGCATTCAAGATTCACCCCTCCACTTT. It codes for CASGIQDSPLHF.

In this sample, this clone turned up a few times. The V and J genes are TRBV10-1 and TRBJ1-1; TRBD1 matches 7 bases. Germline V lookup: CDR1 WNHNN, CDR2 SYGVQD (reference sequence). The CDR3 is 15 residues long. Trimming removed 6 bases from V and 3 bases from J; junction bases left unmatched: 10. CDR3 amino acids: CASSQKRTGHTEAFF. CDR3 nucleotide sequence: TGCGCCAGCAGCCAAAAACGGACAGGACACACTGAAGCTTTCTTT.

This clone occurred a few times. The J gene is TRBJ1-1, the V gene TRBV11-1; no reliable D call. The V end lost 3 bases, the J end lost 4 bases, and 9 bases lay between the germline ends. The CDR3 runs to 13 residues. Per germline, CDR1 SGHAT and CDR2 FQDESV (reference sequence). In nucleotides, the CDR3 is TGTGCCAGCAGCTTCCCCGGGAGCACTGAAGCTTTCTTT. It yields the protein CASSFPGSTEAFF.

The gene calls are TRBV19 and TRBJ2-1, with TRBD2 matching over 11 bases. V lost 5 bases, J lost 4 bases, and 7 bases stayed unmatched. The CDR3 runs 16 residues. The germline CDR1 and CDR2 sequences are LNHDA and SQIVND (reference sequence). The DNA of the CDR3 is TGTGCCAGTAGTCGTCGACTAGCGGGACAATACAATGAGCAGTTCTTC. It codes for CASSRRLAGQYNEQFF.

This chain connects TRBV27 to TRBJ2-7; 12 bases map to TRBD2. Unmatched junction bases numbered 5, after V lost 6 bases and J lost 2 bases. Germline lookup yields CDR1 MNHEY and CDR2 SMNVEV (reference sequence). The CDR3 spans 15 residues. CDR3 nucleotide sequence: TGTGCCAGCAGCAACGGACTAGCGGGGACCTACGAGCAGTACTTC. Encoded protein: CASSNGLAGTYEQYF.